The rows below give T cell receptor beta chains drawn from one sample of a study of T cell responses to AZD1222 COVID-19 vaccine. TCRdb's table, derived via immunoSEQ multiplex PCR, lists solely in-frame clones and lacks some. The repertoire includes about 140,000 clones, 80% to 90% of them detected once, and approximately 3.7% sits in the top ten. The specimen comprised peripheral blood, sampled on day 0 of AZD1222 vaccination. The receptors originated from an adult in good health. Both conserved end residues are part of each CDR3. The D gene is left open where the match is weak. Some rows have no size entry. The others give once, few or many, or a class for an expanded clone.

j_call: TRBJ2-7; cdr3_length: 15; d_call: TRBD2; clone_size: -; v_call: TRBV5-4; cdr3_aa: CASSDSGTTTYEQYF; cdr3_nt: TGTGCCAGCAGCGACAGCGGGACTACTACCTACGAGCAGTACTTC
j_call: TRBJ2-3; cdr3_length: 14; d_call: TRBD2; clone_size: -; v_call: TRBV19; cdr3_aa: CATLSGSGADTQYF; cdr3_nt: TGTGCCACCCTTAGCGGGAGTGGGGCAGATACGCAGTATTTT
j_call: TRBJ1-2; cdr3_length: 11; d_call: -; clone_size: -; v_call: TRBV7-9; cdr3_aa: CASSGVHGYTF; cdr3_nt: TGTGCCAGCTCGGGAGTCCATGGCTACACCTTC
j_call: TRBJ1-2; cdr3_length: 15; d_call: TRBD1; clone_size: -; v_call: TRBV7-2; cdr3_aa: CASSPRTGVSYGYTF; cdr3_nt: TGTGCCAGCAGCCCGCGAACAGGGGTCTCGTATGGCTACACCTTC
j_call: TRBJ1-1; cdr3_length: 14; d_call: TRBD1; clone_size: -; v_call: TRBV30; cdr3_aa: CAWRPSTGPTEAFF; cdr3_nt: TGTGCCTGGAGGCCCTCGACAGGGCCCACTGAAGCTTTCTTT
j_call: TRBJ2-1; cdr3_length: 13; d_call: -; clone_size: once; v_call: TRBV18; cdr3_aa: CASSGTSVGEQFF; cdr3_nt: TGTGCCAGCTCAGGGACCAGCGTAGGTGAGCAGTTCTTC
j_call: TRBJ2-5; cdr3_length: 18; d_call: TRBD2; clone_size: -; v_call: TRBV6-2/TRBV6-3; cdr3_aa: CASSQEGILAGQQETQYF; cdr3_nt: TGTGCCAGCAGTCAGGAGGGGATACTAGCGGGGCAGCAAGAGACCCAGTACTTC
j_call: TRBJ1-2; cdr3_length: 17; d_call: -; clone_size: -; v_call: TRBV18; cdr3_aa: CASSASPGVTQNYGYTF; cdr3_nt: TGTGCCAGCTCAGCCTCCCCGGGAGTGACGCAAAACTATGGCTACACCTTC
j_call: TRBJ2-4; cdr3_length: 15; d_call: -; clone_size: -; v_call: TRBV9; cdr3_aa: CASSVGGSSVNIQYF; cdr3_nt: TGTGCCAGCAGCGTCGGGGGTTCTAGTGTGAACATTCAGTACTTC
j_call: TRBJ1-4; cdr3_length: 14; d_call: -; clone_size: -; v_call: TRBV28; cdr3_aa: CASSFRTRAEKLFF; cdr3_nt: TGTGCCAGCAGTTTCAGAACAAGGGCTGAAAAACTGTTTTTT
j_call: TRBJ2-1; cdr3_length: 15; d_call: TRBD2; clone_size: -; v_call: TRBV7-6; cdr3_aa: CASSASGLAAFEQFF; cdr3_nt: TGTGCCAGCAGCGCATCGGGACTAGCCGCGTTCGAGCAGTTCTTC
j_call: TRBJ2-7; cdr3_length: 14; d_call: -; clone_size: -; v_call: TRBV7-2; cdr3_aa: CASSRGGTTYEQYF; cdr3_nt: TGTGCCAGCAGTAGGGGGGGAACCACCTACGAGCAGTACTTC
j_call: TRBJ1-5; cdr3_length: 15; d_call: -; clone_size: -; v_call: TRBV3-1/TRBV3-2; cdr3_aa: CASSQVAGVDQPQHF; cdr3_nt: TGTGCCAGCAGCCAAGTGGCCGGTGTGGATCAGCCCCAGCATTTT
j_call: TRBJ2-7; cdr3_length: 13; d_call: -; clone_size: -; v_call: TRBV4-1; cdr3_aa: CASSQDRTYEQYF; cdr3_nt: TGCGCCAGCAGCCAAGATAGAACCTACGAGCAGTACTTC
j_call: TRBJ2-1; cdr3_length: 15; d_call: TRBD2; clone_size: -; v_call: TRBV3-1/TRBV3-2; cdr3_aa: CASSLWTSGKNEQFF; cdr3_nt: TGTGCCAGCAGCCTATGGACTAGCGGGAAGAATGAGCAGTTCTTC
j_call: TRBJ1-2; cdr3_length: 15; d_call: -; clone_size: -; v_call: TRBV25-1; cdr3_aa: CASSETGRANYGYTF; cdr3_nt: TGTGCCAGCAGTGAGACGGGCAGAGCTAACTATGGCTACACCTTC
j_call: TRBJ1-1; cdr3_length: 13; d_call: -; clone_size: -; v_call: TRBV30; cdr3_aa: CAWSYQRDTEAFF; cdr3_nt: TGTGCCTGGAGTTACCAGAGGGACACTGAAGCTTTCTTT
j_call: TRBJ1-1; cdr3_length: 14; d_call: -; clone_size: -; v_call: TRBV7-8; cdr3_aa: CASSTPGVNTEAFF; cdr3_nt: TGTGCCAGCAGCACACCGGGGGTGAACACTGAAGCTTTCTTT
j_call: TRBJ2-1; cdr3_length: 15; d_call: TRBD2; clone_size: -; v_call: TRBV18; cdr3_aa: CASSPTSGRFAEQFF; cdr3_nt: TGTGCCAGCTCGCCAACTAGCGGGAGATTCGCTGAGCAGTTCTTC
j_call: TRBJ2-1; cdr3_length: 14; d_call: -; clone_size: -; v_call: TRBV30; cdr3_aa: CAWNALSSYNEQFF; cdr3_nt: TGTGCCTGGAACGCCCTAAGCTCCTACAATGAGCAGTTCTTC
j_call: TRBJ1-5; cdr3_length: 14; d_call: -; clone_size: -; v_call: TRBV2; cdr3_aa: CASSEDGGGQPQHF; cdr3_nt: TGTGCCAGCAGTGAAGATGGGGGGGGGCAGCCCCAGCATTTT
j_call: TRBJ1-5; cdr3_length: 15; d_call: -; clone_size: -; v_call: TRBV5-6; cdr3_aa: CASSPSVTGGQPQHF; cdr3_nt: TGTGCCAGCAGCCCCAGCGTGACGGGCGGACAGCCCCAGCATTTT
j_call: TRBJ2-5; cdr3_length: 14; d_call: TRBD2; clone_size: once; v_call: TRBV5-1; cdr3_aa: CASSLDTSVETQYF; cdr3_nt: TGCGCCAGCAGCTTGGACACTAGCGTCGAGACCCAGTACTTC
j_call: TRBJ2-1; cdr3_length: 14; d_call: -; clone_size: -; v_call: TRBV7-2; cdr3_aa: CASSFSTTGLEQFF; cdr3_nt: TGTGCCAGCAGCTTCTCCACCACGGGTCTGGAGCAGTTCTTC
j_call: TRBJ2-1; cdr3_length: 16; d_call: TRBD2; clone_size: -; v_call: TRBV19; cdr3_aa: CASRVAGTSGGSEQFF; cdr3_nt: TGTGCCAGTAGGGTAGCCGGGACTAGCGGGGGGAGTGAGCAGTTCTTC
j_call: TRBJ2-7; cdr3_length: 11; d_call: -; clone_size: once; v_call: TRBV12-3/TRBV12-4; cdr3_aa: CASSLWGEQYF; cdr3_nt: TGTGCCAGCAGTTTATGGGGCGAGCAGTACTTC
j_call: TRBJ2-7; cdr3_length: 14; d_call: TRBD1; clone_size: -; v_call: TRBV2; cdr3_aa: CASSSQGAYYEQYF; cdr3_nt: TGTGCCAGCAGTTCCCAGGGGGCCTACTACGAGCAGTACTTC
j_call: TRBJ1-1; cdr3_length: 13; d_call: TRBD1; clone_size: -; v_call: TRBV25-1; cdr3_aa: CASRDRGGTEAFF; cdr3_nt: TGTGCCAGCCGCGACAGGGGGGGCACTGAAGCTTTCTTT
j_call: TRBJ2-7; cdr3_length: 19; d_call: TRBD2; clone_size: -; v_call: TRBV6-2/TRBV6-3; cdr3_aa: CASSYGAGTSGTYYYEQYF; cdr3_nt: TGTGCCAGCAGTTATGGAGCCGGGACTAGCGGGACCTACTACTACGAGCAGTACTTC
j_call: TRBJ2-1; cdr3_length: 18; d_call: TRBD2; clone_size: -; v_call: TRBV2; cdr3_aa: CASRRGFAGTSGREPQFF; cdr3_nt: TGTGCCAGCAGGAGGGGGTTCGCCGGGACTAGCGGGAGGGAGCCGCAGTTCTTC
j_call: TRBJ1-5; cdr3_length: 17; d_call: TRBD1; clone_size: few; v_call: TRBV30; cdr3_aa: CAWSVPGQGIGNQPQHF; cdr3_nt: TGTGCCTGGAGTGTACCGGGACAGGGGATAGGCAATCAGCCCCAGCATTTT
j_call: TRBJ1-5; cdr3_length: 14; d_call: TRBD1; clone_size: -; v_call: TRBV6-1; cdr3_aa: CASSETTGVEHQHF; cdr3_nt: TGTGCCAGCAGTGAAACGACAGGGGTCGAACACCAGCATTTT
j_call: TRBJ2-1; cdr3_length: 16; d_call: TRBD1; clone_size: -; v_call: TRBV7-9; cdr3_aa: CASNSFGTAIYNEQFF; cdr3_nt: TGTGCCAGCAACTCATTCGGGACAGCAATTTACAATGAGCAGTTCTTC
j_call: TRBJ1-2; cdr3_length: 14; d_call: -; clone_size: -; v_call: TRBV6-4; cdr3_aa: CASSEAITNYGYTF; cdr3_nt: TGTGCCAGCAGTGAGGCCATTACTAACTATGGCTACACCTTC
j_call: TRBJ2-1; cdr3_length: 15; d_call: -; clone_size: -; v_call: TRBV5-5; cdr3_aa: CASRSAGYAYNEQFF; cdr3_nt: TGTGCCAGCAGATCCGCGGGATATGCCTACAATGAGCAGTTCTTC
j_call: TRBJ1-1; cdr3_length: 14; d_call: -; clone_size: -; v_call: TRBV9; cdr3_aa: CASSPHDLDTEAFF; cdr3_nt: TGTGCCAGCAGCCCCCACGACCTAGACACTGAAGCTTTCTTT
j_call: TRBJ2-7; cdr3_length: 14; d_call: TRBD2; clone_size: -; v_call: TRBV5-4; cdr3_aa: CASSARLAGYEQYF; cdr3_nt: TGTGCCAGCAGCGCGAGACTAGCGGGGTACGAGCAGTACTTC
j_call: TRBJ1-2; cdr3_length: 11; d_call: TRBD1; clone_size: -; v_call: TRBV29-1; cdr3_aa: CSAGTEYGYTF; cdr3_nt: TGCAGCGCCGGGACAGAATATGGCTACACCTTC
j_call: TRBJ2-2; cdr3_length: 15; d_call: TRBD2; clone_size: -; v_call: TRBV5-4; cdr3_aa: CASSSLAGAPGELFF; cdr3_nt: TGTGCCAGCAGCTCTTTAGCGGGAGCCCCCGGGGAGCTGTTTTTT
j_call: TRBJ2-1; cdr3_length: 11; d_call: -; clone_size: few; v_call: TRBV4-1; cdr3_aa: CASSLYNEQFF; cdr3_nt: TGCGCCAGCAGCCTTTACAATGAGCAGTTCTTC
j_call: TRBJ2-4; cdr3_length: 12; d_call: -; clone_size: -; v_call: TRBV11-2; cdr3_aa: CASSLGENIQYF; cdr3_nt: TGTGCCAGCAGCTTAGGGGAAAACATTCAGTACTTC
j_call: TRBJ1-2; cdr3_length: 14; d_call: -; clone_size: -; v_call: TRBV6-1; cdr3_aa: CASSESSDPIGYTF; cdr3_nt: TGTGCCAGCAGTGAAAGTTCGGATCCCATTGGCTACACCTTC
j_call: TRBJ1-2; cdr3_length: 14; d_call: -; clone_size: -; v_call: TRBV30; cdr3_aa: CAWTVGSSGYGYTF; cdr3_nt: TGTGCCTGGACGGTTGGGAGTTCCGGCTATGGCTACACCTTC
j_call: TRBJ2-7; cdr3_length: 16; d_call: TRBD2; clone_size: -; v_call: TRBV6-5; cdr3_aa: CASSSQAGGVFYEQYF; cdr3_nt: TGTGCCAGCAGTTCCCAAGCGGGAGGGGTATTCTACGAGCAGTACTTC
j_call: TRBJ2-1; cdr3_length: 14; d_call: -; clone_size: -; v_call: TRBV5-1; cdr3_aa: CASSLSVRYNEQFF; cdr3_nt: TGCGCCAGCAGCTTGAGTGTCCGTTACAATGAGCAGTTCTTC
j_call: TRBJ1-5; cdr3_length: 16; d_call: TRBD1; clone_size: -; v_call: TRBV19; cdr3_aa: CASSMTGGRVYQPQHF; cdr3_nt: TGTGCCAGTAGTATGACAGGGGGCCGAGTTTATCAGCCCCAGCATTTT
j_call: TRBJ2-1; cdr3_length: 14; d_call: -; clone_size: -; v_call: TRBV11-2; cdr3_aa: CASSLLTSYNEQFF; cdr3_nt: TGTGCCAGCAGCTTATTGACTAGCTACAATGAGCAGTTCTTC
j_call: TRBJ2-3; cdr3_length: 15; d_call: -; clone_size: -; v_call: TRBV19; cdr3_aa: CASEMPGAHSNPQYF; cdr3_nt: TGTGCCAGTGAGATGCCGGGAGCCCACTCGAATCCGCAGTATTTT
j_call: TRBJ1-1; cdr3_length: 14; d_call: -; clone_size: once; v_call: TRBV5-1; cdr3_aa: CASRETGKDTEAFF; cdr3_nt: TGCGCCAGCAGGGAAACAGGGAAGGACACTGAAGCTTTCTTT
j_call: TRBJ2-1; cdr3_length: 15; d_call: -; clone_size: -; v_call: TRBV30; cdr3_aa: CAWSALGGGRDEQFF; cdr3_nt: TGTGCCTGGAGTGCCCTAGGAGGGGGTCGGGATGAGCAGTTCTTC
j_call: TRBJ1-1; cdr3_length: 14; d_call: -; clone_size: once; v_call: TRBV14; cdr3_aa: CASRDIAGPLEAFF; cdr3_nt: TGTGCCAGCAGAGACATCGCAGGCCCCCTTGAAGCTTTCTTT
j_call: TRBJ1-2; cdr3_length: 15; d_call: -; clone_size: -; v_call: TRBV4-3; cdr3_aa: CASSQDGQGTYGYTF; cdr3_nt: TGCGCCAGCAGCCAAGATGGGCAGGGTACCTATGGCTACACCTTC
j_call: TRBJ2-1; cdr3_length: 15; d_call: TRBD2; clone_size: few; v_call: TRBV6-5; cdr3_aa: CATYLAGGSYNEQFF; cdr3_nt: TGTGCCACGTACTTAGCGGGAGGCTCTTACAATGAGCAGTTCTTC
j_call: TRBJ1-5; cdr3_length: 14; d_call: TRBD1; clone_size: -; v_call: TRBV19; cdr3_aa: CASSHQGGNQPQHF; cdr3_nt: TGTGCCAGTAGTCATCAGGGGGGCAATCAGCCCCAGCATTTT
j_call: TRBJ1-2; cdr3_length: 14; d_call: -; clone_size: -; v_call: TRBV19; cdr3_aa: CASRPRGGAYGYTF; cdr3_nt: TGTGCCAGTAGGCCTAGAGGGGGAGCCTATGGCTACACCTTC
j_call: TRBJ1-2; cdr3_length: 19; d_call: -; clone_size: -; v_call: TRBV27; cdr3_aa: CASSLASAAMSRLNYGYTF; cdr3_nt: TGTGCCAGCAGTTTGGCGTCGGCAGCTATGAGCCGGTTGAACTATGGCTACACCTTC
j_call: TRBJ2-3; cdr3_length: 12; d_call: -; clone_size: -; v_call: TRBV7-9; cdr3_aa: CASSLALNSQYF; cdr3_nt: TGTGCCAGCAGCTTAGCACTTAACTCGCAGTATTTT
j_call: TRBJ2-7; cdr3_length: 14; d_call: -; clone_size: -; v_call: TRBV5-1; cdr3_aa: CASSATGAIGEQYF; cdr3_nt: TGCGCCAGCAGCGCAACAGGAGCGATTGGGGAGCAGTACTTC
j_call: TRBJ1-5; cdr3_length: 15; d_call: TRBD1; clone_size: -; v_call: TRBV6-2/TRBV6-3; cdr3_aa: CASSDASQGNQPQHF; cdr3_nt: TGTGCCAGCAGCGACGCTTCACAGGGGAATCAGCCCCAGCATTTT